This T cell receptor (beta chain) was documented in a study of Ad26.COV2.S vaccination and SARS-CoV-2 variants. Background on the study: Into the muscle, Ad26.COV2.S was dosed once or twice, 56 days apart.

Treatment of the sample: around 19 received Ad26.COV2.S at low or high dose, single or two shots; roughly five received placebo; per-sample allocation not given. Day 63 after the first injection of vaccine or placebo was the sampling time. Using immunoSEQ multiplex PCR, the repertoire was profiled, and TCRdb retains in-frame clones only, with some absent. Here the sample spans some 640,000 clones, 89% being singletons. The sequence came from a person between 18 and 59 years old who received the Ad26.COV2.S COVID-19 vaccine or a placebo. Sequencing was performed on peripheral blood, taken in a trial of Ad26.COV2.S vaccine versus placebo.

CDR3 DNA sequence: TGTGCCAGCAGTTGGGACAGACAGCCTTATGGCTACACCTTC. Translating it yields CASSWDRQPYGYTF. This chain links TRBV6-1 with TRBJ1-2; TRBD1 matches at 7 bases. After removal of 5 bases from V and 5 bases from J, the junction contained 8 bases not matched to a gene. The CDR3 is 14 residues long. Looked up from germline, CDR1 is MNHNS and CDR2 is SASEGT.